One and the same sample provided the 30 T cell receptor beta chains below, sequenced in a study of response to subunit inactivated influenza vaccine. TCRdb reprocessed the RT-PCR reads via MiXCR and lists one record per CDR3 protein. The table has around 710,000 distinct CDR3 sequences, around 13% seen once; the top ten hold 5.5% to 7%. Sequencing was performed on PBMCs from blood, taken roughly 2 weeks before vaccination. Receptors originate from a man aged 45-65 years who received an inactivated influenza vaccine.

In this sample, this clonotype turned up a few times. The CDR3 DNA reads as TGTGCCACCAGCAGAGTAGATCGATCCGGGGCCAACGTCCTGACTTTC. Translating it yields CATSRVDRSGANVLTF. J is TRBJ2-6 and V is TRBV15, with D unresolved. This CDR3 is built from 16 residues. Trimming pared 1 base from V and 4 bases from J, leaving 11 bases between. Germline CDR1 LNHNV, CDR2 YYDKDF (reference sequence).

The rearrangement uses TRBV15 and TRBJ2-3; D gene unclear. Trimming removed 3 bases at V and 4 bases at J, with 11 bases between. The germline CDR1 and CDR2 sequences are LNHNV and YYDKDF (reference sequence). There are 14 residues in the CDR3. CDR3: CATSRSKPPDTQYF. CDR3 coding DNA: TGTGCCACCAGCAGGTCAAAGCCCCCAGATACGCAGTATTTT.

This clonotype came up a few times. The chain joins TRBV5-5 to TRBJ1-5; TRBD1 might be the D (5 bases). CDR1 and CDR2 from the germline V gene are SGHKS and YYEKEE (reference sequence). This CDR3 contains 15 residues. V lost 1 base, J lost 5 bases, and 13 bases lay in between. CDR3 amino acids: CASSLLSRADQPQHF. CDR3 bases: TGTGCCAGCAGCTTGCTTTCCAGGGCAGATCAGCCCCAGCATTTT. The whole variable domain, remainder taken from reference TRBV5-5 and TRBJ1-5, is DAGVTQSPTHLIKTRGQQVTLRCSPISGHKSVSWYQQVLGQGPQFIFQYYEKEERGRGNFPDRFSARQFPNYSSELNVNALLLGDSALYLCASSLLSRADQPQHFGDGTRLSIL.

The V call is TRBV6-2 or TRBV6-3, the J call TRBJ2-7; 7 nucleotides align to TRBD2. The CDR3 extends over 15 amino acids. V was pared by 9 bases and J by 4 bases, with 15 bases of the junction left unmatched. CDR1 is MNHEY, CDR2 SVGEGT, per germline. CDR3 amino acids: CARTRAREAIYEQYF. CDR3 bases: TGTGCCAGAACAAGGGCCCGGGAGGCAATATACGAGCAGTACTTC.

This clonotype appeared a few times. The chain carries TRBV6-5 and TRBJ1-4; a possible D gene is TRBD1 (5 bases). Germline V CDR1 and CDR2: MNHEY, SVGAGI. V shed 4 bases and J shed 5 bases, with 11 bases lying between them. The CDR3 length is 14 residues. This CDR3 is CASSSGDYNEKLFF. In nucleotides, the CDR3 is TGTGCCAGCAGTTCTGGGGACTACAATGAAAAACTGTTTTTT.

The chain employs TRBV20-1 and TRBJ2-1; a weak D match, TRBD2 (6 bases). This CDR3 spans 13 amino acids. V dropped 2 bases and J dropped 10 bases, with 15 bases sitting between them. Germline CDR1 and CDR2: DFQATT and SNEGSKA (reference sequence). The CDR3 bases are TGCAGTGCTAGATTGACTAGAGCATGGGAGCAGTTCTTC. It is translated as CSARLTRAWEQFF.

In this sample, this clonotype turned up a few times. The chain employs TRBV7-2 and TRBJ2-7, with 12 bases matching TRBD2. Germline V gives CDR1 SGHTA, CDR2 FQGNSA. The length of the CDR3 is 17 residues. V shed 5 bases and J 2 bases; nucleotides not matched to a gene: 10. The CDR3 sequence is CASSPTSGGIPPYEQYF. CDR3 in DNA: TGTGCCAGCAGCCCAACTAGCGGGGGGATCCCACCCTACGAGCAGTACTTC.

This clonotype was seen a handful of times. The rearrangement links TRBV27 to TRBJ1-5; 8 nucleotides match TRBD1. Unmatched junction bases numbered 1, after V lost 6 bases and J lost 0 bases. This CDR3 region has 14 residues. Germline CDR1 MNHEY, CDR2 SMNVEV (reference sequence). CDR3 in amino acids: CASRTGDSNQPQHF. CDR3 nucleotides: TGTGCCAGCAGGACAGGGGATAGCAATCAGCCCCAGCATTTT.

The chain links TRBV10-3 to TRBJ2-3; D possibly matches TRBD1 or TRBD2 (5 bases each). The CDR3 contains 14 residues. Germline CDR1 and CDR2: ENHRY and SYGVKD. V lost 0 bases, J lost 6 bases, and 10 bases lay in between. CDR3 protein: CAISESKGPDTQYF. The CDR3 coding sequence is TGTGCCATCAGTGAGTCGAAGGGACCCGATACGCAGTATTTT.

A few counts support this clonotype. The chain combines TRBV10-3 with TRBJ2-2; 8 bases align to TRBD1. The V gene's germline CDR1 is ENHRY and CDR2 SYGVKD. The junction had 1 base not matched to a gene; V was cut back by 4 bases and J by 3 bases. CDR3 size: 14 residues. CDR3 nucleotides: TGTGCCATCAGTGGGGGACAGGACACCGGGGAGCTGTTTTTT. Protein: CAISGGQDTGELFF.

The chain combines TRBV4-2 with TRBJ2-1, with 15 positions matching TRBD2. The CDR3 spans 16 residues. Germline-derived CDR1 and CDR2 are LGHNA and YNFKEQ. V lost 4 bases and J lost 10; bases outside the gene matches: 8. This chain's CDR3 is CASSRRTSGGVWEQFF. Here the CDR3 DNA reads TGTGCCAGCAGCCGCCGGACTAGCGGGGGGGTATGGGAGCAGTTCTTC.

This clonotype has a handful of counts. The rearrangement uses TRBV7-2 and TRBJ2-3; no definite D call. This CDR3 contains 14 residues. Germline assignment: CDR1 SGHTA and CDR2 FQGNSA. Trimming removed 5 bases from V and 3 bases from J, with 12 bases in between. The CDR3 is CASSPSYQTDTQYF. The CDR3 nucleotides are TGTGCCAGCAGCCCCAGTTACCAAACAGATACGCAGTATTTT.

This chain joins TRBV5-5 and TRBJ2-1; D remains unclear. Trimming stripped 0 bases from V and 9 bases from J, with 10 bases between. Germline CDR1 SGHKS, CDR2 YYEKEE (reference sequence). The CDR3 spans 13 residues. CDR3 DNA sequence: TGTGCCAGCAGCTTGGACTCCAAATCTGAGCAGTTCTTC. It specifies CASSLDSKSEQFF.

Concerning this clonotype: The junction differs from germline at one of its ends, possibly a read error. This rearrangement joins TRBV2 to TRBJ2-7, with TRBD2 matching 8 bases. The length of the CDR3 is 13 residues. The V gene's germline CDR1 is SNHLY and CDR2 FYNNEI. The CDR3: CASVLAELRPVGF. The CDR3 nucleotides read TGTGCCAGCGTACTAGCGGAGTTACGCCCCGTTGGCTTC.

Points on this clonotype: At one boundary the junction diverges from the germline segment, which might be a read error. The gene calls are TRBV4-3 and TRBJ2-1, with D tentatively TRBD1 or TRBD2 (5 bases each). The length of the CDR3 is 13 residues. Per germline, CDR1 LGHNA and CDR2 YSLEER. CDR3 DNA sequence: TGCGCCAGCAGCCAAGATTTGGGGACCATCCCAATCTTC. It encodes CASSQDLGTIPIF.

The rearrangement links TRBV7-6 to TRBJ2-2; possibly TRBD2 for D (5 bases). Trimming left V 5 bases short and J 4 bases short, with 17 bases between. From germline, CDR1 is SGHVS and CDR2 FNYEAQ. The CDR3 loop spans 16 amino acids. Here the CDR3 DNA reads TGTGCCAGCAGCCCTCCTTCGAGTCGGGGCACCGGGGAGCTGTTTTTT. This encodes CASSPPSSRGTGELFF.

There are many counts of this clonotype. The chain combines TRBV7-2 with TRBJ2-3; 12 bases align to TRBD2. The germline CDR1 and CDR2 sequences are SGHTA and FQGNSA. Unmatched junction bases numbered 1, after V lost 2 bases and J lost 1 base. The length of the CDR3 is 16 residues. This CDR3 is CASSLPSGRGTDTQYF. CDR3 in DNA: TGTGCCAGCAGCTTACCTAGCGGGAGGGGCACAGATACGCAGTATTTT.

The chain employs TRBV18 and TRBJ2-4; TRBD1 is a possible D gene (6 bases). V was pared by 3 bases and J by 8 bases, with 14 bases between. Per the germline V gene, CDR1 is KGHSH and CDR2 is LQKENI. This CDR3 contains 14 residues. CDR3 in DNA: TGTGCCAGCTCACCGGGGGCAGGGGATTACATTCAGTACTTC. It codes for CASSPGAGDYIQYF.

This clonotype was seen a few times. The chain combines TRBV9 with TRBJ2-1; no reliable D call. Trimming removed 4 bases from V and 5 bases from J, with 13 bases in between. CDR1 and CDR2 (germline): SGDLS, YYNGEE. The CDR3 is made up of 14 amino acids. The CDR3 is CASSPRVADNEQFF. The DNA for the CDR3 is TGTGCCAGCAGCCCTAGGGTGGCGGACAATGAGCAGTTCTTC.

V gene TRBV6-2 or TRBV6-3 combines with J gene TRBJ1-1, with D unclear. Germline V gene lookup returns CDR1 MNHEY and CDR2 SVGEGT. The CDR3 is made up of 14 amino acids. The V end lost 6 bases, the J end lost 11 bases, and 22 bases lay between the germline ends. DNA for the CDR3: TGTGCCAGCAGCTCCCCCCAATTCCGCGGCGGGGCTTTCTTT. Encoded protein: CASSSPQFRGGAFF.

This clonotype was observed a handful of times. The CDR3 is CASSYGGRASGAHNEQFF. In DNA, the CDR3 is TGTGCCAGCAGTTACGGGGGAAGGGCTAGCGGGGCCCACAATGAGCAGTTCTTC. V is TRBV6-2 or TRBV6-3 and J is TRBJ2-1; the match to TRBD2 covers 9 bases. Germline assignment: CDR1 MNHEY and CDR2 SVGEGT. The V and J ends lost 2 bases and 5 bases, in that order; junction bases with no gene match: 13. This CDR3 has 18 amino acids.

The V gene is TRBV24-1, the J gene TRBJ2-1, with 8 bases fitting TRBD2. CDR1 is KGHDR and CDR2 is SFDVKD in the germline V gene. After removal of 3 bases from V and 3 bases from J, the junction contained 3 bases not matched to a gene. The CDR3 runs to 15 residues. The CDR3 nucleotides read TGTGCCACCAGTGATCGACTAGCGAACTACAATGAGCAGTTCTTC. Its protein product is CATSDRLANYNEQFF.

This clonotype was seen a few times. CDR3 protein: CASSLGQETSPLHF. CDR3 bases: TGTGCCAGCAGCTTGGGGCAGGAGACCTCACCCCTCCACTTT. V usage is TRBV7-8 and J usage is TRBJ1-6; tentatively, D is TRBD1 (5 bases). This CDR3 is built from 14 residues. V lost 3 bases and J 10 bases, leaving 13 bases between the germline ends. Germline CDR1 is SGHVS and CDR2 is FQNEAQ.

This clonotype came up a few times. The gene calls are TRBV12-3 or TRBV12-4 and TRBJ2-7, with D perhaps TRBD2 (5 bases). The V end lost 5 bases, the J end lost 7 bases, and 21 bases lay between the germline ends. The CDR3 sequence is 15 residues long. This CDR3 is CASSPSGGGRGEQYF. CDR3 coding DNA: TGTGCCAGCAGTCCCTCTGGAGGAGGCCGAGGGGAGCAGTACTTC.

This clonotype was detected only a few times. The chain has TRBV5-1 and TRBJ1-1, with D unclear. Germline V CDR1 and CDR2: SGHRS, YFSETQ. CDR3 length: 15 residues. V was trimmed by 0 bases and J by 1 base, leaving 10 bases between them. The CDR3: CASSLEPRGNTEAFF. Here the CDR3 DNA reads TGCGCCAGCAGCTTGGAACCGCGAGGGAACACTGAAGCTTTCTTT.

This clonotype was counted only a few times. The V and J genes are TRBV5-1 and TRBJ2-1; 7 bases are shared with TRBD1. The V and J ends lost 3 bases and 0 bases, in that order; junction bases with no gene match: 9. CDR1 SGHRS and CDR2 YFSETQ come from the germline V gene. CDR3 length: 17 amino acids. CDR3: CASSSRTGRSSYNEQFF. CDR3 nucleotide sequence: TGCGCCAGCAGCTCTAGGACAGGCCGTAGCTCCTACAATGAGCAGTTCTTC.

This clonotype was seen ten or more times. This sequence joins TRBV12-3 or TRBV12-4 and TRBJ2-5; TRBD2 is a possible D gene (5 bases). V was shortened by 5 bases and J by 1 base, with 11 bases between the two germline ends. The CDR3 totals 14 residues. CDR3 sequence: CASSRREGQETQYF. For the CDR3, the DNA is TGTGCCAGCAGTCGCCGTGAGGGCCAAGAGACCCAGTACTTC.

The rearrangement links TRBV10-3 to TRBJ2-7; a possible D gene is TRBD1 (6 bases). V was trimmed by 4 bases and J by 6 bases, leaving 13 bases between them. The CDR3 covers 13 residues. Germline-derived CDR1 and CDR2 are ENHRY and SYGVKD. DNA for the CDR3: TGTGCCATCAGTGGCCCACAGGGAAGCGAGCAGTACTTC. It encodes CAISGPQGSEQYF.

This clonotype occurred a few times. The V gene is TRBV29-1, the J gene TRBJ2-7; D is ambiguous. Trimming removed 6 bases from V and 3 bases from J, with 15 bases in between. The CDR3 consists of 13 residues. CDR1 SQVTM and CDR2 ANQGSEA come from the germline V gene. CDR3 DNA: TGCAGCGTCGGCCCCGGTCTGGTCTACGAGCAGTACTTC. It is translated as CSVGPGLVYEQYF.

V is TRBV10-3 and J is TRBJ2-5, with D possibly matching TRBD1 (6 bases). Germline V gene lookup returns CDR1 ENHRY and CDR2 SYGVKD. The CDR3 runs 15 residues. V was trimmed by 6 bases and J by 3 bases, leaving 17 bases between them. The CDR3 DNA reads TGTGCCATCAGCTTCACAGGGATAGGGGAAGAGACCCAGTACTTC. Its translation is CAISFTGIGEETQYF.